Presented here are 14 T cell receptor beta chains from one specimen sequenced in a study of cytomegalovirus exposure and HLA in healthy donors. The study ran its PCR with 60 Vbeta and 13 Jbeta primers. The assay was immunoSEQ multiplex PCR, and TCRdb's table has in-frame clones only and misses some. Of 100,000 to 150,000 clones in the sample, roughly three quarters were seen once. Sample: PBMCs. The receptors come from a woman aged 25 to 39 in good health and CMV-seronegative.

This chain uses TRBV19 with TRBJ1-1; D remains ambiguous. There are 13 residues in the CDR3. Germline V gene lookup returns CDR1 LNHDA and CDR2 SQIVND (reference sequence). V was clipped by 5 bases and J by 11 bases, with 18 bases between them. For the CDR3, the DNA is TGTGCCAGTAGTTACGACATACAGAATAGGGCTTTCTTT. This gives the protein CASSYDIQNRAFF. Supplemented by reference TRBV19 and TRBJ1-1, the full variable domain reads DGGITQSPKYLFRKEGQNVTLSCEQNLNHDAMYWYRQDPGQGLRLIYYSQIVNDFQKGDIAEGYSVSREKKESFPLTVTSAQKNPTAFYLCASSYDIQNRAFFGQGTRLTVV.

CDR3 bases: TGCGCCAGCAGCCAAGAAAGACTGGCCAGGGATGGCTACACCTTC. Its translation: CASSQERLARDGYTF. V and J are TRBV4-1 and TRBJ1-2; perhaps TRBD1 as D (5 bases). V lost 0 bases and J 6 bases, leaving 14 bases between the germline ends. Germline CDR1 is MGHRA and CDR2 is YSYEKL. This CDR3 is built from 15 residues.

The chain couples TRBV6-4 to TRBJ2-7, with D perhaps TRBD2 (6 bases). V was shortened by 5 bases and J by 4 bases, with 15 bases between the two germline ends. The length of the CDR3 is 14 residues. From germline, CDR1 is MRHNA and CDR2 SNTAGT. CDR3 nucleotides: TGTGCCAGCAGTACGGAAGTCGGGAGTTACGAGCAGTACTTC. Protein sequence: CASSTEVGSYEQYF.

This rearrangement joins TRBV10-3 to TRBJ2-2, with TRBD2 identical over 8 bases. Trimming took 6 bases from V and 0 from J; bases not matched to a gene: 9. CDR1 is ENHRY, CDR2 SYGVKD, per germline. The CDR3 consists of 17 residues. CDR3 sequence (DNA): TGTGCCATCAGGGACCTGGAGACTAGCGCGAACACCGGGGAGCTGTTTTTT. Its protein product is CAIRDLETSANTGELFF.

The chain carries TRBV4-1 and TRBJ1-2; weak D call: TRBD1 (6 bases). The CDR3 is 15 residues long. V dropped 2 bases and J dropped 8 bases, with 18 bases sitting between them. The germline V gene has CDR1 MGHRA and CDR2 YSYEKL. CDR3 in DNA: TGCGCCAGCAGCCAACGGTTACAGGGCCCCCGGGGCTACACCTTC. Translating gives CASSQRLQGPRGYTF.

The CDR3 here is CASSSPGEGETQYF. CDR3 DNA: TGTGCCAGCAGTTCCCCAGGGGAGGGGGAGACCCAGTACTTC. The chain joins TRBV27 to TRBJ2-5; D perhaps matches TRBD2 (7 bases). V lost 4 bases, J lost 5 bases, and 14 bases lay in between. The CDR3 consists of 14 residues. Germline V CDR1 and CDR2: MNHEY, SMNVEV (reference sequence).

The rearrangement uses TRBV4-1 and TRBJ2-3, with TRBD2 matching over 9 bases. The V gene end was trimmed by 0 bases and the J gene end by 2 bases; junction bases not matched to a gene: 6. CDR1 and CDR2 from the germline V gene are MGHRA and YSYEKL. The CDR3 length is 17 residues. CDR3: CASSQDRSGGITDTQYF. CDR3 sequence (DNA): TGCGCCAGCAGCCAAGATAGGAGCGGGGGGATCACAGATACGCAGTATTTT.

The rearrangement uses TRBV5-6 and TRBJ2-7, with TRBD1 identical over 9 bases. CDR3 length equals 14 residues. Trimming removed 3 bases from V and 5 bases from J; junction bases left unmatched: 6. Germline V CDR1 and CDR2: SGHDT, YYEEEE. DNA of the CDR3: TGTGCCAGCAGCTCCGGGACAGGGTACCACGAGCAGTACTTC. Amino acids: CASSSGTGYHEQYF.

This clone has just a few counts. This CDR3 is CASSQGENTEAFF. In DNA, the CDR3 is TGCGCCAGCAGCCAGGGAGAGAACACTGAAGCTTTCTTT. The chain uses TRBV4-1 and TRBJ1-1; the D is unclear. CDR1 is MGHRA, CDR2 YSYEKL, per germline. V lost 3 bases and J lost 1, with 6 bases in between. This CDR3 is built from 13 residues.

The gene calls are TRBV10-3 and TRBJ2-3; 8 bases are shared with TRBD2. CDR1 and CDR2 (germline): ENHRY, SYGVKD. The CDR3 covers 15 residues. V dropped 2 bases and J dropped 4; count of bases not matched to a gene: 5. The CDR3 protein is CAISEGTSGADTQYF. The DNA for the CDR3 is TGTGCCATCAGTGAGGGGACTAGTGGGGCAGATACGCAGTATTTT.

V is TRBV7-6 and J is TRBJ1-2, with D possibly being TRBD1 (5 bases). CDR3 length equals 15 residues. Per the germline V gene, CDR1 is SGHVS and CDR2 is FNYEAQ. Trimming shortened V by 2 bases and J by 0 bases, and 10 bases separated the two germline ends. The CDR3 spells CASSLTTDTNYGYTF. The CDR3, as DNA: TGTGCCAGCAGCTTAACGACAGACACTAACTATGGCTACACCTTC.

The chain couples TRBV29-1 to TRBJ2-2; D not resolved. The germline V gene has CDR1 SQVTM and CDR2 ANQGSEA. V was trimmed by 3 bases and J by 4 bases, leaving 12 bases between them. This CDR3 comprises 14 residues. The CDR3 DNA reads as TGCAGCGTTGAGCTGAAGACTGGCACCGGGGAGCTGTTTTTT. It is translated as CSVELKTGTGELFF.

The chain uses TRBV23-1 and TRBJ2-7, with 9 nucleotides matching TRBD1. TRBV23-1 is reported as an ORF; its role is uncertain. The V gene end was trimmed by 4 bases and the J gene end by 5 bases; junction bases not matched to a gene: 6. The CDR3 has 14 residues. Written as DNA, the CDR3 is TGCGCCAGCAGTCGGGGGACAGGGTGCCACGAGCAGTACTTC. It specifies CASSRGTGCHEQYF.

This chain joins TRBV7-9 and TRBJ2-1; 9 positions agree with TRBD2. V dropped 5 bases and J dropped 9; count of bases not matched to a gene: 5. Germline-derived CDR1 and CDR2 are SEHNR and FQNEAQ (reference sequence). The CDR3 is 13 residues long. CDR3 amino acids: CASSPGLAGEQFF. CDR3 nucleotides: TGTGCCAGCAGCCCGGGACTAGCCGGTGAGCAGTTCTTC.